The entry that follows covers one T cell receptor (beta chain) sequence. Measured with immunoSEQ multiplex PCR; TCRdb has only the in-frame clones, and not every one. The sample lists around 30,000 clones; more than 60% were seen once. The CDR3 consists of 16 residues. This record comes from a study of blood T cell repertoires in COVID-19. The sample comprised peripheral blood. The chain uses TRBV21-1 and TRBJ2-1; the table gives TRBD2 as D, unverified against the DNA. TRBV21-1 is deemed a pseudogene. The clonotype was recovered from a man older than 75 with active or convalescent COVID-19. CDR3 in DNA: TGTGCCAGCAGCAAGGGCGGGGGGAGGGCCGCCAATGAGCAGTTCTTC. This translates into CASSKGGGRAANEQFF.